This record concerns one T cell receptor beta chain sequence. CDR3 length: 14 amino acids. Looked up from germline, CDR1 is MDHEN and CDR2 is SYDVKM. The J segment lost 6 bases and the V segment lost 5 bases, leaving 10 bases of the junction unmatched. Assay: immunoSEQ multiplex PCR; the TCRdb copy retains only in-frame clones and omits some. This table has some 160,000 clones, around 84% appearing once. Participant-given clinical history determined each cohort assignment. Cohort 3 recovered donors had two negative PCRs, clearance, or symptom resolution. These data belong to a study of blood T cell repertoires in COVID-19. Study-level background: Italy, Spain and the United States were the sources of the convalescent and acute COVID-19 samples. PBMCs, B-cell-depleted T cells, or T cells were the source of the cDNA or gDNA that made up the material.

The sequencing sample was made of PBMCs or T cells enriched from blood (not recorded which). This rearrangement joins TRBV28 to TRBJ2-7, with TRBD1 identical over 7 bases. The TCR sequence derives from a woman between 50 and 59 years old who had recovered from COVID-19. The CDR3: CASSPPKQGSEQYF. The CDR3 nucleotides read TGTGCCAGCAGTCCACCAAAACAGGGGAGCGAGCAGTACTTC.